One and the same sample provided the 5 T cell receptor beta chains below, sequenced in a study of T and B cells in COVID-19 patients. BIOMED2 TRB-A/B primer pools were used in multiplex TRB PCR. MiXCR, applied by TCRdb to the multiplex PCR reads, yields one record per CDR3 protein. Of over 10,000 distinct CDR3 sequences detected, more than 25% appear once; the ten largest clones hold about 30%. TRB was amplified from about 240-490 ng of blood genomic DNA. Sequencing was carried out using blood. The receptors stem from a human donor who had recovered from COVID-19.

V is TRBV30 and J is TRBJ1-1; D remains unclear. This CDR3 comprises 13 residues. CDR1 is GTSNPN, CDR2 SVGIG, per germline (reference sequence). With 1 base removed from V and 2 bases from J, the gap between germline ends came to 8 bases. DNA of the CDR3: TGTGCCTGGAGTGAGCCCACCAACACTGAAGCTTTCTTT. Amino acid sequence: CAWSEPTNTEAFF.

The chain has TRBV15 and TRBJ2-7; the D call may be TRBD1 or TRBD2 (6 bases each). This CDR3 spans 14 amino acids. Germline V gene data show CDR1 as LNHNV and CDR2 as YYDKDF (reference sequence). The ends were cut back, 1 base at V and 0 bases at J, with 7 bases in the middle. CDR3 coding DNA: TGTGCCACCAGCAGAGCGGGGGCCTCCTACGAGCAGTACGTC. Translation gives CATSRAGASYEQYV.

The chain carries TRBV6-5 and TRBJ1-5; maybe TRBD1 (5 bases). Germline V CDR1 and CDR2: MNHEY, SVGAGI. This CDR3 spans 16 amino acids. V was trimmed by 5 bases and J by 1 base, leaving 15 bases between them. The CDR3 sequence: CASSEPAGPSNQPQHF. The CDR3 DNA sequence: TGTGCCAGCAGTGAACCGGCAGGGCCAAGCAATCAGCCCCAGCATTTT.

This clonotype appeared many times. This chain joins TRBV27 and TRBJ2-1, with TRBD2 matching 8 bases. Germline loops: CDR1 MNHEY, CDR2 SMNVEV (reference sequence). Trimming at V came to 7 bases and at J to 0 bases, leaving 5 bases not matched to a gene. CDR3 length: 15 residues. CDR3 sequence reads: CASTRRGASYNEQFF. DNA of the CDR3: TGTGCCAGCACCCGGCGGGGGGCCTCCTACAATGAGCAGTTCTTC.

Points on this clonotype: This could be a read error, since a much larger clone is one nucleotide away. This rearrangement joins TRBV30 to TRBJ1-2, with D tentatively TRBD1 (5 bases). The CDR3 covers 11 residues. CDR1 is GTSNPN and CDR2 is SVGIG in the germline V gene (reference sequence). The CDR3 nucleotides read TGTGCCTGGAGTATTGGGGGTGGCTACGCCTTC. Its protein product is CAWSIGGGYAF.